Listed below are T cell receptor beta chains from one sample, sequenced in a study of Tregs in tolerant kidney transplant recipients. Method: immunoSEQ multiplex PCR; TCRdb's copy keeps in-frame clones and lacks some. The profile shows some 80,000 clones, more than 95% of them singletons. This specimen was CD4+ T cells from blood, taken before the transplant. The receptors stem from a human donor who received a combined kidney and bone marrow transplant. CDR3s include the opening cysteine and the closing phenylalanine or tryptophan. The order of the fields is V gene, clone size, J gene, D gene, CDR3 DNA, CDR3 protein. The D gene is left open where the match is weak. Rows may omit the clone size; those that give it use once, few, many or a size class.

>TRBV18|NA|TRBJ1-1|TRBD1
TGTGCCAGCTCACCAAGGACAGGGGGCTGGAACACTGAAGCTTTCTTT
CASSPRTGGWNTEAFF
>TRBV7-2|NA|TRBJ2-7|NA
TGTGCCAGCAGCTTAGAGTCCATGCGGGCTTACGAGCAGTACTTC
CASSLESMRAYEQYF
>TRBV25-1|NA|TRBJ2-7|NA
TGTGCCACCCGAGAGATATCGTCCTACGAGCAGTACTTC
CATREISSYEQYF
>TRBV9|NA|TRBJ2-3|TRBD1
TGTGCCAGCCGACAGGGCAATACGCAGTATTTT
CASRQGNTQYF
>TRBV6-5|NA|TRBJ1-4|NA
TGTGCCAGCAGTTACTCCTTTAAGGGGTCGGAAGAAAAACTGTTTTTT
CASSYSFKGSEEKLFF
>TRBV7-3|NA|TRBJ2-1|TRBD2
TGTGCCAGCAGCTTAGGGGGGACTAGCGGGATCAATGAGCAGTTCTTC
CASSLGGTSGINEQFF
>TRBV7-9|NA|TRBJ2-2|NA
TGTGCCAGCAGATATACAGGGTTAAGGGGCACCGGGGAGCTGTTTTTT
CASRYTGLRGTGELFF
>TRBV7-8|once|TRBJ2-2|NA
TGTGCCAGCAGCTGGGGGGTAGTTTCCGGGGAGCTGTTTTTT
CASSWGVVSGELFF
>TRBV29-1|NA|TRBJ2-7|TRBD2
TGCAGCTACACGGGGGGAAGCCACGAGCAGTACTTC
CSYTGGSHEQYF
>TRBV29-1|NA|TRBJ1-1|NA
TGCAGCGCCTCTTTTTTGAACACTGAAGCTTTCTTT
CSASFLNTEAFF
>TRBV4-1|NA|TRBJ2-1|NA
TGCGCCAGCAGCCAAGATCTTCCGACTAGGTATTCCTACAATGAGCAGTTCTTC
CASSQDLPTRYSYNEQFF
>TRBV18|NA|TRBJ2-1|TRBD2
TGTGCCAGCTCACGCCAGGGAGGGACTTACAATGAGCAGTTCTTC
CASSRQGGTYNEQFF
>TRBV19|NA|TRBJ1-2|NA
TGTGCCAGTAGTGTCAAACTCGGGACACAATATAACTATGGCTACACCTTC
CASSVKLGTQYNYGYTF
>TRBV14|once|TRBJ2-7|TRBD1
TGTGCCAGCAGCCACGGGACAGGACGCACCTACGAGCAGTACTTC
CASSHGTGRTYEQYF
>TRBV9|NA|TRBJ1-4|TRBD1
TGTGCCAGCAGCGTCACAGGGGGCGCATCGGGTGAAAAACTGTTTTTT
CASSVTGGASGEKLFF
>TRBV30|NA|TRBJ1-5|NA
TGTGCCTGGAGTGTAATGGAGGGCGCTGATCAGCCCCAGCATTTT
CAWSVMEGADQPQHF
>TRBV7-8|NA|TRBJ1-5|TRBD1
TGTGCCAGCAGCTTAGCTCACACGGGCACAGGGGTTAGCAATCAGCCCCAGCATTTT
CASSLAHTGTGVSNQPQHF
>TRBV27|NA|TRBJ1-5|TRBD1
TGTGCCAGCAGGGACAGGGGGTTCAATCAGCCCCAGCATTTT
CASRDRGFNQPQHF
>TRBV6-4|NA|TRBJ1-1|TRBD1
TGTGCCAGCAGTCTTGACAGGGACACTGAAGCTTTCTTT
CASSLDRDTEAFF
>TRBV19|NA|TRBJ1-1|TRBD1
TGTGCCAGTAGTATGGGACAGTACACTGAAGCTTTCTTT
CASSMGQYTEAFF
>TRBV5-1|NA|TRBJ2-5|NA
TGCGCCAGCAGCTTGGGACACGCGGAGACCCAGTACTTC
CASSLGHAETQYF
>TRBV4-1|NA|TRBJ2-3|TRBD1
TGCGCCAGCAGCCAAGTCTTGACAGGGGGCGCGACAGATACGCAGTATTTT
CASSQVLTGGATDTQYF
>TRBV25-1|NA|TRBJ2-7|TRBD1
TGTGCCAGCAGTGAGGGACAGGGTTTCAACGAGCAGTACTTC
CASSEGQGFNEQYF
>TRBV2|few|TRBJ1-5|NA
TGTGCCAGCAGTGAAGGCAATCGGCAGCCCCAGCATTTT
CASSEGNRQPQHF
>TRBV5-1|NA|TRBJ2-3|TRBD2
TGCGCCAGCAGCGGAGCGGGAGCGGCAGATACGCAGTATTTT
CASSGAGAADTQYF
>TRBV21-1|NA|TRBJ2-7|NA
TGTGCCAGCAAATTTTTTCCCTGGCCGGGACAGGATAAGCAGTACTTC
CASKFFPWPGQDKQYF
>TRBV7-9|NA|TRBJ1-2|NA
TGTGCCAGCAGCTTAGCGCTGGACAGCATCGGAAGCTATGGCTACACCTTC
CASSLALDSIGSYGYTF
>TRBV6-1|once|TRBJ2-7|TRBD1
TGTGCCAGCACGACAGGGAACGAGCAGTACTTC
CASTTGNEQYF
>TRBV29-1|NA|TRBJ1-1|NA
TGCAGCGTTGGAACGAGGAACACTGAAGCTTTCTTT
CSVGTRNTEAFF
>TRBV7-2|NA|TRBJ2-7|NA
TGTGCCAGCACCGTTACTTGGGGCCCCTACGAGCAGTACTTC
CASTVTWGPYEQYF
>TRBV6-1|NA|TRBJ1-3|NA
TGTGCCTCCCTGTTGGGTGGGGAGACTGGAAACACCATATATTTT
CASLLGGETGNTIYF